The 28 T cell receptor beta chains presented below share a single source sample, sequenced in a study of T cells in Graves' hyperthyroidism and ophthalmopathy. TCR beta CDR3 regions were amplified from RNA. HTBI primers were used for first-round RT-PCR of the TCR CDR3. TCRdb ran MiXCR on the multiplex PCR reads and lists one entry per CDR3 protein. The data contain fewer than 450,000 distinct CDR3 sequences, about a sixth of them singletons. What was sequenced was blood. Source of these receptors: a woman aged 25 to 39 with Graves' hyperthyroidism that later progressed to Graves' ophthalmopathy.

This clonotype was recorded many times. The genes are TRBV3-1 and TRBJ1-2; 11 nucleotides agree with TRBD1. The germline CDR1 and CDR2 sequences are LGHDT and YNNKEL (reference sequence). The CDR3 loop spans 13 amino acids. J gave up 6 bases and V 5 bases, and 2 bases lay outside the gene matches. Written as DNA, the CDR3 is TGTGCCAGCAGCGGACAGGGGGCGGATGGCTACACCTTC. Encoded protein: CASSGQGADGYTF.

This clonotype came up a few times. The chain combines TRBV19 with TRBJ2-1, with 7 bases fitting TRBD1. V shed 3 bases, J shed 6 bases, and the junction held 11 bases outside the gene matches. The germline gives CDR1 LNHDA, CDR2 SQIVND (reference sequence). The CDR3 loop spans 16 amino acids. The CDR3 protein is CASSIAPGQSTNEQFF. The CDR3 DNA follows: TGTGCCAGTAGTATCGCCCCGGGACAGTCTACCAATGAGCAGTTCTTC.

The chain couples TRBV6-1 to TRBJ2-1, with a weak D call TRBD1 (5 bases). Germline-derived CDR1 and CDR2 are MNHNS and SASEGT. Between the trimmed V and J ends, which lost 7 bases and 3 bases, there was a span of 22 bases. The CDR3 loop spans 17 amino acids. CDR3 bases: TGTGCCAGCACCTCAGGGCGAGAATATTCGGGCTACAATGAGCAGTTCTTC. Translating gives CASTSGREYSGYNEQFF.

This clonotype was counted between two and nine times. This sequence joins TRBV10-3 and TRBJ1-1; D uncertain. The length of the CDR3 is 17 residues. V dropped 0 bases and J dropped 3 bases, with 17 bases sitting between them. Looked up from germline, CDR1 is ENHRY and CDR2 is SYGVKD. CDR3 sequence: CAISESAVGQHDTEAFF. The CDR3 DNA sequence: TGTGCCATCAGTGAGTCGGCGGTTGGGCAGCATGACACTGAAGCTTTCTTT.

This clonotype has ten or more counts. The chain is built from TRBV30 and TRBJ1-3; D unresolved. The CDR3 is 13 residues long. Germline V lookup: CDR1 GTSNPN, CDR2 SVGIG (reference sequence). V dropped 8 bases and J dropped 0 bases, with 11 bases sitting between them. CDR3 in DNA: TGTGCCCGTTCGACGGGCTCTGGAAACACCATATATTTT. Encoded protein: CARSTGSGNTIYF.

The sample holds many counts of this clonotype. The V call is TRBV27, the J call TRBJ2-7, with 11 bases fitting TRBD2. The trim removed 5 bases at V and 3 bases at J, leaving 12 bases unmatched. The germline V gene has CDR1 MNHEY and CDR2 SMNVEV (reference sequence). The CDR3 loop spans 17 amino acids. The CDR3 reads CASSATRGTSGNYEQYF. As DNA, the CDR3 is TGTGCCAGCAGTGCCACCCGCGGGACTAGCGGAAACTACGAGCAGTACTTC.

The CDR3 here is CASSLRDPLEEQYF. CDR3 DNA: TGCGCCAGCAGCCTCCGGGACCCCCTGGAAGAGCAGTACTTC. The V gene is TRBV4-1, the J gene TRBJ2-7; D may match TRBD1 or TRBD2 (5 bases each). This CDR3 comprises 14 residues. Trimming cost V 4 bases and J 7 bases, with 17 bases left between them. Germline CDR1 MGHRA, CDR2 YSYEKL.

The chain links TRBV5-1 to TRBJ2-2; D tentatively fits TRBD1 or TRBD2 (5 bases each). V lost 2 bases, J lost 3 bases, and 8 bases lay in between. The CDR3 runs to 14 residues. Looked up from germline, CDR1 is SGHRS and CDR2 is YFSETQ. For the CDR3, the DNA is TGCGCCAGCAGCTTTGGGACGGACACCGGGGAGCTGTTTTTT. Its translation: CASSFGTDTGELFF.

This clonotype was observed once. The chain employs TRBV6-2 or TRBV6-3 and TRBJ1-2, with D perhaps matching TRBD1 (6 bases). The CDR3 loop spans 13 amino acids. Germline V lookup: CDR1 MNHEY, CDR2 SVGEGT. Between the trimmed V and J ends, which lost 6 bases and 8 bases, there was a span of 16 bases. CDR3 bases: TGTGCCAGCAGCGTCTACAGGGCTGAAGGCTACACCTTC. Amino acids: CASSVYRAEGYTF.

Written as DNA, the CDR3 is TGCAGCGTTGTAGGACTAGCTGGCTACGAGCAGTACTTC. Translating it yields CSVVGLAGYEQYF. J is TRBJ2-7 and V is TRBV29-1; TRBD2 matches at 8 bases. This CDR3 is 13 amino acids long. V trimming: 4 bases; J trimming: 3 bases; junction bases outside the gene matches: 5. The germline CDR1 and CDR2 sequences are SQVTM and ANQGSEA.

CDR3 in amino acids: CASSITSSGANVLTF. The CDR3 coding sequence is TGTGCCAGTAGTATCACGAGCTCTGGGGCCAACGTCCTGACTTTC. The chain carries TRBV19 and TRBJ2-6; D remains unclear. The V end was cut by 3 bases, the J end by 0 bases, with 6 bases between. CDR3 length: 15 amino acids. Looked up from germline, CDR1 is LNHDA and CDR2 is SQIVND (reference sequence).

At least ten counts were recorded for this clonotype. The genes are TRBV3-1 and TRBJ1-1; no clear D. Germline-derived CDR1 and CDR2 are LGHDT and YNNKEL (reference sequence). The length of the CDR3 is 14 residues. V lost 7 bases and J 9 bases, leaving 21 bases between the germline ends. CDR3 amino acids: CASTPEVPGEKAFF. The CDR3 DNA is TGTGCCAGCACCCCGGAGGTACCGGGAGAGAAAGCTTTCTTT.

This clonotype has ten or more counts. The chain employs TRBV2 and TRBJ2-3; the D is unclear. CDR1 is SNHLY, CDR2 FYNNEI, per germline. The CDR3 spans 12 residues. Deletions cut 7 bases from V and 3 bases from J, with 8 bases between. CDR3 sequence reads: CASKPVTDTQYF. The CDR3 region has the DNA TGTGCCAGCAAGCCGGTTACAGATACGCAGTATTTT. Full variable domain (rest looked up from reference TRBV2 and TRBJ2-3): EPEVTQTPSHQVTQMGQEVILRCVPISNHLYFYWYRQILGQKVEFLVSFYNNEISEKSEIFDDQFSVERPDGSNFTLKIRSTKLEDSAMYFCASKPVTDTQYFGPGTRLTVL.

This clonotype occurred many times. V is TRBV30 and J is TRBJ1-2; the D is unclear. CDR3 size: 14 residues. V was clipped by 2 bases and J by 7 bases, with 17 bases between them. Germline V lookup: CDR1 GTSNPN, CDR2 SVGIG (reference sequence). CDR3 residues: CAWSPLDFGSGYTF. CDR3 DNA sequence: TGTGCCTGGAGTCCCTTAGATTTCGGCAGTGGCTACACCTTC.

The J gene is TRBJ1-5, the V gene TRBV20-1; a weak D match, TRBD1 (6 bases). Germline values: CDR1 DFQATT, CDR2 SNEGSKA (reference sequence). The CDR3 extends over 16 amino acids. The V end was cut by 3 bases, the J end by 0 bases, with 15 bases between. The CDR3 nucleotides read TGCAGTGCTAGCGGGGGGCACGGCTATAGCAATCAGCCCCAGCATTTT. Protein: CSASGGHGYSNQPQHF.

This clonotype was counted only a few times. The chain carries TRBV30 and TRBJ2-1, with TRBD1 matching 12 bases. CDR3 length equals 14 residues. Losses at the gene ends were 8 bases for V and 3 bases for J; bases not matched to a gene: 5. Germline lookup yields CDR1 GTSNPN and CDR2 SVGIG (reference sequence). The CDR3 here is CAGTGGGNYNEQFF. Here the CDR3 DNA reads TGTGCCGGGACAGGGGGCGGGAACTACAATGAGCAGTTCTTC.

This clonotype was seen repeatedly, ten times or more. The chain is built from TRBV5-1 and TRBJ2-5; TRBD1 matches 7 bases. The CDR3 consists of 14 residues. The V gene's germline CDR1 is SGHRS and CDR2 YFSETQ. Germline trimming cut 4 bases from V and 2 bases from J; bases unmatched to any gene: 5. The CDR3 spells CASSRMGQQETQYF. CDR3 DNA sequence: TGCGCCAGCAGCCGAATGGGACAGCAAGAGACCCAGTACTTC.

A note on this clonotype: A read error may explain this, as a much larger clone is one base away. The chain carries TRBV6-1 and TRBJ2-2; TRBD1 or TRBD2 may be the D gene (7 bases each). V was trimmed by 11 bases and J by 8 bases, leaving 21 bases between them. CDR3 length: 14 residues. Looked up from germline, CDR1 is MNHNS and CDR2 is SASEGT. CDR3 bases: TGTGCCGGCCGGGGGAGGGGGCCCCTGGGGGAGCTGTTTTTT. Protein sequence: CAGRGRGPLGELFF.

Remarks on this clonotype: Being one base from a much bigger clone, this may be a read error. V and J are TRBV27 and TRBJ2-3; TRBD2 agrees at 7 bases. Germline lookup yields CDR1 MNHEY and CDR2 SMNVEV (reference sequence). The CDR3 loop spans 16 amino acids. V trimming: 0 bases; J trimming: 4 bases; junction bases outside the gene matches: 7. CDR3 coding DNA: TGTGCCAGCAGTTTATCCCCTGCGGGGGAGGCAGATACGCAGTATTTT. Encoded protein: CASSLSPAGEADTQYF.

This clonotype has just a few counts. The chain joins TRBV4-1 to TRBJ2-1; 7 bases fit TRBD1. Germline loops: CDR1 MGHRA, CDR2 YSYEKL. V trimming: 6 bases; J trimming: 1 base; junction bases outside the gene matches: 6. The CDR3 is 15 amino acids. The CDR3 sequence: CASRLGTESYNEQFF. As DNA, the CDR3 is TGCGCCAGCAGACTCGGGACAGAGTCCTACAATGAGCAGTTCTTC.

This clonotype was counted ten times or more. The J gene is TRBJ1-5, the V gene TRBV28; D might be TRBD1 (5 bases). V dropped 8 bases and J dropped 5 bases, with 25 bases sitting between them. Germline V CDR1 and CDR2: MDHEN, SYDVKM. This CDR3 contains 17 residues. CDR3 sequence reads: CASRSAGLEEGHQPQHF. CDR3 coding DNA: TGTGCCAGCCGGTCGGCAGGGTTGGAAGAAGGGCATCAGCCCCAGCATTTT.

This chain uses TRBV4-1 with TRBJ1-2; the match to TRBD1 covers 8 bases. CDR3 size: 17 residues. V lost 0 bases to trimming and J lost 4 bases; unmatched junction nucleotides: 10. The germline V gene encodes CDR1 MGHRA and CDR2 YSYEKL. The CDR3 loop is CASSQEPDRAQFYGYTF. CDR3 bases: TGCGCCAGCAGCCAAGAGCCGGACAGGGCACAGTTCTATGGCTACACCTTC.

This clonotype has ten or more counts. J is TRBJ1-2 and V is TRBV30; 8 bases agree with TRBD1. This CDR3 spans 15 amino acids. With 1 base clipped from V and 4 bases from J, the junction kept 8 bases outside the gene matches. The germline CDR1 and CDR2 sequences are GTSNPN and SVGIG (reference sequence). The CDR3 nucleotides are TGTGCCTGGAGTGCCCAGACAGGGGACACCTATGGCTACACCTTC. Translated, it gives CAWSAQTGDTYGYTF.

Comments on this clonotype: This may come from a read error, since a much larger clone is one base off. The CDR3 spells CASSLEGSGTDAFF. The CDR3 coding sequence is TGTGCCAGCAGCTTGGAGGGAAGTGGCACTGACGCTTTCTTT. The V gene is TRBV7-9, the J gene TRBJ1-1, with D unclear. The CDR3 sequence is 14 residues long. Per the germline V gene, CDR1 is SEHNR and CDR2 is FQNEAQ (reference sequence).

This clonotype is labeled as medium-sized. V is TRBV5-6 and J is TRBJ1-1, with D perhaps matching TRBD1 (5 bases). The V end lost 2 bases, the J end lost 4 bases, and 15 bases lay between the germline ends. The CDR3 spans 15 residues. CDR1 and CDR2 from the germline V gene are SGHDT and YYEEEE. CDR3 bases: TGTGCCAGCAGCTTCACTTCATGGGGGTTCACTGAAGCTTTCTTT. Residues: CASSFTSWGFTEAFF.

Turning to this clonotype: A read error is possible here, since a much larger clone lies one base away. The chain carries TRBV20-1 and TRBJ1-1, with D possibly being TRBD1 (5 bases). V was cut by 0 bases and J by 6 bases, with 14 bases left in between. Germline V gene data show CDR1 as DFQATT and CDR2 as SNEGSKA (reference sequence). The length of the CDR3 is 14 residues. The CDR3 DNA reads as TGCAGTGCTAGAGAACCGGCCGGGGACGCTGAAGCTTTCTTT. It codes for CSAREPAGDAEAFF.

This clonotype was observed many times. The junction departs from germline at one end; a sequencing error may be responsible. CDR3 sequence (DNA): TGTGCTAGCAGCTTGAGTAGCGGGAAGGGCAATGAGCAGTTCTTC. Translation gives CASSLSSGKGNEQFF. The rearrangement joins TRBV7-7 to TRBJ2-1; 8 positions agree with TRBD2. The CDR3 totals 15 residues. CDR1 SSHAT and CDR2 FNYEAQ come from the germline V gene (reference sequence).

The chain couples TRBV18 to TRBJ2-3; possible D gene TRBD1, 6 bases. Germline CDR1 and CDR2: KGHSH and LQKENI. Trimming stripped 1 base from V and 4 bases from J, with 9 bases between. The CDR3 runs 14 residues. CDR3 region: CASSPQGVADTQYF. The CDR3 region has the DNA TGTGCCAGCTCACCACAGGGGGTGGCAGATACGCAGTATTTT.